This record covers a single T cell receptor beta chain. Its specificity is unknown. The sample comes from a study of T cell responses to AZD1222 COVID-19 vaccine. Findings and caveats of the study: Two AZD1222 doses significantly raised spike-specific TCR breadth and depth over controls. Nearly half of spike-specific TCRs reportedly target unmutated variant regions.

Assay: immunoSEQ multiplex PCR; the TCRdb copy retains only in-frame clones and omits some. Of about 110,000 clones in the sample, around 90% are singletons; the top ten hold about 3.3%. Germline V gives CDR1 SGHKS, CDR2 YYEKEE (reference sequence). CDR3 length: 14 residues. V was clipped by 3 bases and J by 1 base; unmatched bases: 3. The sample was peripheral blood, taken on day 0 of MenACWY control vaccination. This receptor was obtained from an adult in good health. J is TRBJ1-1 and V is TRBV5-5; 7 nucleotides line up with TRBD1. The CDR3 loop reads CASSSGQWNTEAFF. As DNA, the CDR3 is TGTGCCAGCAGCTCGGGACAGTGGAACACTGAAGCTTTCTTT. Looking up the rest from reference TRBV5-5 and TRBJ1-1 gives the full variable domain: DAGVTQSPTHLIKTRGQQVTLRCSPISGHKSVSWYQQVLGQGPQFIFQYYEKEERGRGNFPDRFSARQFPNYSSELNVNALLLGDSALYLCASSSGQWNTEAFFGQGTRLTVV.